This entry lists 29 T cell receptor beta chains sequenced from one sample in a study of vaccination and CD4 T cells after COVID-19. The Oncomine TCR Beta short-read assay sequenced DNA from cultured CD4+ T cells. From the PCR reads, TCRdb called clonotypes with MiXCR, one entry per CDR3 protein. There are 4,000 or so distinct CDR3 sequences in the sample; roughly two fifths occur only once, and approximately 40% lies in the top ten. What these receptors recognize is not known. Treatment denoted: approximately 11-day PBMC culture with coronavirus spike peptide pools or control peptides (ViraFEST assay). During the years 2011-2018, before the COVID-19 pandemic, the unexposed donor's CD4+ T cells were collected. Sequenced material: CD4+ T cells from blood, cultured in vitro. Receptors were obtained from a human donor in good health.

The chain couples TRBV9 to TRBJ2-7; D not resolved. The CDR3 totals 16 residues. Germline V gene lookup returns CDR1 SGDLS and CDR2 YYNGEE. Trimming removed 4 bases from V and 2 bases from J, with 19 bases in between. CDR3 loop: CASSQQSTLKPYEQYF. The CDR3 region has the DNA TGTGCCAGCAGCCAGCAGTCAACGCTGAAACCCTACGAGCAGTACTTC.

The V call is TRBV4-2, the J call TRBJ1-6; no firm D call. The V gene's germline CDR1 is LGHNA and CDR2 YNFKEQ. Deletions cut 0 bases from V and 0 bases from J, with 9 bases between. This CDR3 has 17 amino acids. The CDR3 DNA reads as TGTGCCAGCAGCCAAGATGTGGACCGCTCCTATAATTCACCCCTCCACTTT. Protein product: CASSQDVDRSYNSPLHF.

In this sample, this clonotype turned up a few times. The CDR3 DNA is TGTGCCACCAGCACCCGGGGGGGTGGCGAGACCCAGTACTTC. Encoded protein: CATSTRGGGETQYF. The gene calls are TRBV15 and TRBJ2-5; 8 bases are shared with TRBD2. Losses at the gene ends were 4 bases for V and 5 bases for J; bases not matched to a gene: 6. The CDR3 runs 14 residues. Looked up from germline, CDR1 is LNHNV and CDR2 is YYDKDF (reference sequence).

This clonotype was counted only a few times. This chain uses TRBV6-1 with TRBJ1-1; a possible D gene is TRBD1 (6 bases). The CDR3 sequence is 13 residues long. V lost 8 bases, J lost 0 bases, and 10 bases lay in between. Per germline, CDR1 MNHNS and CDR2 SASEGT. The CDR3 loop reads CASSGQMNTEAFF. The CDR3 nucleotides read TGTGCCAGCTCTGGACAGATGAACACTGAAGCTTTCTTT.

This clonotype came up a few times. A junction end diverges from the germline sequence, so it may reflect a read error. The J gene is TRBJ1-1, the V gene TRBV7-7, with D perhaps TRBD1 (6 bases). The CDR3 contains 13 residues. Germline CDR1 is SSHAT and CDR2 is FNYEAQ (reference sequence). The CDR3 region has the DNA TGTGCTAGCAGCCAGGGGCCCCAGGATGAAGCTTTCTTT. Translation: CASSQGPQDEAFF.

This sequence joins TRBV7-9 and TRBJ2-2; 10 bases are a match to TRBD1. The CDR3 is 14 amino acids. CDR1 is SEHNR and CDR2 is FQNEAQ in the germline V gene (reference sequence). The trim removed 5 bases at V and 7 bases at J, leaving 4 bases unmatched. The CDR3 loop reads CASSRDRGGGELFF. The CDR3 nucleotides are TGTGCCAGCAGCCGGGACAGGGGAGGCGGGGAGCTGTTTTTT.

The chain recombines TRBV7-8 with TRBJ2-2; D gene ambiguous. V dropped 4 bases and J dropped 7 bases, with 7 bases sitting between them. Looked up from germline, CDR1 is SGHVS and CDR2 is FQNEAQ. The CDR3 sequence is 12 residues long. The CDR3 DNA reads TGTGCCAGCAGCTCCTTTTTCGGGGAGCTGTTTTTT. Protein: CASSSFFGELFF.

The chain combines TRBV4-1 with TRBJ1-2, with no clear D. CDR3 length equals 15 residues. CDR1 is MGHRA, CDR2 YSYEKL, per germline. Between the trimmed V and J ends, which lost 0 bases and 2 bases, there was a span of 10 bases. CDR3 amino acids: CASSQEIVLNYGYTF. For the CDR3, the DNA is TGCGCCAGCAGCCAAGAAATTGTACTGAACTATGGCTACACCTTC.

This clonotype turned up a few times. The chain combines TRBV19 with TRBJ2-3; D remains ambiguous. V lost 7 bases, J lost 3 bases, and 17 bases lay in between. CDR1 and CDR2 (germline): LNHDA, SQIVND (reference sequence). This CDR3 is 15 amino acids long. The CDR3 sequence is CASTHVGGPTDTQYF. As DNA, the CDR3 is TGTGCCAGTACTCACGTAGGCGGACCGACAGATACGCAGTATTTT. Supplemented by reference TRBV19 and TRBJ2-3, the full variable domain reads DGGITQSPKYLFRKEGQNVTLSCEQNLNHDAMYWYRQDPGQGLRLIYYSQIVNDFQKGDIAEGYSVSREKKESFPLTVTSAQKNPTAFYLCASTHVGGPTDTQYFGPGTRLTVL.

This clonotype was seen a handful of times. The chain recombines TRBV7-2 with TRBJ1-2; TRBD1 agrees at 9 bases. The trim removed 5 bases at V and 7 bases at J, leaving 17 bases unmatched. This CDR3 region has 17 residues. Germline CDR1 SGHTA, CDR2 FQGNSA. The CDR3 sequence: CASSPTGGRLSGIGYTF. DNA of the CDR3: TGTGCCAGCAGCCCGACAGGGGGGCGCTTGAGTGGAATTGGCTACACCTTC. Full variable domain (outside the CDR3, taken from reference TRBV7-2 and TRBJ1-2): GAGVSQSPSNKVTEKGKDVELRCDPISGHTALYWYRQSLGQGLEFLIYFQGNSAPDKSGLPSDRFSAERTGGSVSTLTIQRTQQEDSAVYLCASSPTGGRLSGIGYTFGSGTRLTVV.

The gene calls are TRBV12-3 or TRBV12-4 and TRBJ1-2; 7 positions match TRBD1. The V and J ends lost 6 bases and 7 bases, in that order; junction bases with no gene match: 11. CDR3 length: 14 residues. The CDR3 DNA reads as TGTGCCAGCAGCCTCCGGACAGGTTGGAGTGGCTACACCTTC. Translating gives CASSLRTGWSGYTF.

The chain uses TRBV10-1 and TRBJ2-1; 9 positions agree with TRBD1. Germline CDR1 reads WNHNN; CDR2 reads SYGVQD (reference sequence). The CDR3 has 15 amino acids. The junction had 8 bases not matched to a gene; V was cut back by 6 bases and J by 5 bases. The CDR3 reads CASSPGTGIDNEQFF. In nucleotides, the CDR3 is TGCGCCAGCAGCCCCGGGACAGGGATAGACAATGAGCAGTTCTTC.

This sequence joins TRBV6-1 and TRBJ2-2; 7 nucleotides agree with TRBD2. Germline values: CDR1 MNHNS, CDR2 SASEGT. CDR3 size: 15 residues. Trimming cost V 8 bases and J 2 bases; bases outside gene matches: 8. DNA for the CDR3: TGTGCCAGCCTTCTACCGGGACTAAACACCGGGGAGCTGTTTTTT. Protein product: CASLLPGLNTGELFF.

This clonotype appeared a few times. The chain has TRBV7-6 and TRBJ2-7, with D perhaps given as TRBD1 or TRBD2 (5 bases each). This CDR3 is 14 amino acids long. Trimming took 1 base from V and 2 from J, leaving 9 bases between them. Germline CDR1 SGHVS, CDR2 FNYEAQ. DNA of the CDR3: TGTGCCAGCAGCTTAGACGAGGGGCCCTACGAGCAGTACTTC. Its translation is CASSLDEGPYEQYF.

V is TRBV1 and J is TRBJ1-3; TRBD1 is the table's D call and was not checked against the DNA. TRBV1 is designated a pseudogene. The CDR3 is 15 amino acids. The DNA of the CDR3 is TGCACCAGCAGCCAGGAGCTGGGACAGCAGAACACCATATATTTT. Residues: CTSSQELGQQNTIYF.

The V gene is TRBV6-4, the J gene TRBJ2-3; D is perhaps TRBD2 (6 bases). Trimming removed 6 bases from V and 0 bases from J, with 10 bases in between. Germline CDR1 MRHNA, CDR2 SNTAGT. The CDR3 extends over 14 amino acids. The CDR3 coding sequence is TGTGCCAGCAGCCCGGGACTCAGCACAGATACGCAGTATTTT. This codes for CASSPGLSTDTQYF.

The CDR3 loop reads CAAVLGTGSYEQYF. CDR3 bases: TGTGCCGCAGTTCTGGGGACAGGGTCCTACGAGCAGTACTTC. The gene calls are TRBV6-5 and TRBJ2-7, with TRBD1 matching 9 bases. Germline V lookup: CDR1 MNHEY, CDR2 SVGAGI. The CDR3 length is 14 residues. V trimming: 11 bases; J trimming: 1 base; junction bases outside the gene matches: 9.

This chain connects TRBV29-1 to TRBJ1-1; tentative D call: TRBD1 (6 bases). The CDR3 covers 12 residues. The germline V and J ends were trimmed by 6 bases and 1 base, with 9 bases remaining between them. The V gene's germline CDR1 is SQVTM and CDR2 ANQGSEA. The CDR3 loop reads CSVIQGNTEAFF. The CDR3 nucleotides read TGCAGCGTAATACAGGGGAACACTGAAGCTTTCTTT. The entire variable domain, with the rest obtained from reference TRBV29-1 and TRBJ1-1, is as follows: SAVISQKPSRDICQRGTSLTIQCQVDSQVTMMFWYRQQPGQSLTLIATANQGSEATYESGFVIDKFPISRPNLTFSTLTVSNMSPEDSSIYLCSVIQGNTEAFFGQGTRLTVV.

J is TRBJ1-6 and V is TRBV2; 7 nucleotides agree with TRBD1. The CDR3 consists of 16 residues. CDR1 SNHLY and CDR2 FYNNEI come from the germline V gene. The V and J ends lost 5 bases and 5 bases, in that order; junction bases with no gene match: 9. The CDR3 loop reads CASSRQGSPNNSPLHF. The CDR3 DNA reads as TGTGCCAGCAGTCGACAGGGATCCCCTAATAATTCACCCCTCCACTTT.

This sequence joins TRBV5-1 and TRBJ2-2; maybe TRBD2 (6 bases). V lost 0 bases and J 4 bases, leaving 10 bases between the germline ends. Germline V gene lookup returns CDR1 SGHRS and CDR2 YFSETQ. CDR3 length: 15 amino acids. Here the CDR3 DNA reads TGCGCCAGCAGCTTGGGCGGGGCCGGCACCGGGGAGCTGTTTTTT. This gives the protein CASSLGGAGTGELFF.

The rearrangement joins TRBV24-1 to TRBJ1-2; D remains ambiguous. The germline gives CDR1 KGHDR, CDR2 SFDVKD. The CDR3 contains 14 residues. Trimming shortened V by 7 bases and J by 2 bases, and 13 bases separated the two germline ends. CDR3 nucleotide sequence: TGTGCCACCAGCACCGGGGATACCAACTATGGCTACACCTTC. It encodes CATSTGDTNYGYTF.

The V call is TRBV5-1, the J call TRBJ2-5; TRBD2 agrees at 7 bases. The CDR3 is 15 residues long. V lost 3 bases, J lost 0 bases, and 5 bases stayed unmatched. Germline assignment: CDR1 SGHRS and CDR2 YFSETQ. The CDR3 bases are TGCGCCAGCAGCTCGGGACTACTCTACCAAGAGACCCAGTACTTC. Its protein is CASSSGLLYQETQYF.

The chain uses TRBV7-9 and TRBJ2-1; tentative D call: TRBD2 (5 bases). V was cut by 0 bases and J by 8 bases, with 8 bases left in between. Germline V gene sequence: CDR1 SEHNR, CDR2 FQNEAQ (reference sequence). The CDR3 runs to 13 residues. CDR3 sequence (DNA): TGTGCCAGCAGCTTAGCGGGGAGCGATGAGCAGTTCTTC. Translating gives CASSLAGSDEQFF.

DNA of the CDR3: TGTGCCAGCAGCCGCCCCGGACAGGAGTCACCCCTCCACTTT. Amino acid sequence: CASSRPGQESPLHF. The chain employs TRBV4-2 and TRBJ1-6; 7 bases align to TRBD1. CDR1 and CDR2 (germline): LGHNA, YNFKEQ. J lost 10 bases, V lost 4 bases, and 7 bases had no gene match. The CDR3 is made up of 14 amino acids.

This chain uses TRBV6-2 or TRBV6-3 with TRBJ2-4; tentatively, D is TRBD2 (7 bases). The V end was cut by 4 bases, the J end by 0 bases, with 16 bases between. There are 17 residues in the CDR3. Germline-derived CDR1 and CDR2 are MNHEY and SVGEGT. Written as DNA, the CDR3 is TGTGCCAGCAGTTCCCGAGGGGGGGAACTAGCCAAAAACATTCAGTACTTC. This codes for CASSSRGGELAKNIQYF.

This chain joins TRBV20-1 and TRBJ1-3; possible D gene TRBD1, 5 bases. The CDR3 is 14 residues long. The germline CDR1 and CDR2 sequences are DFQATT and SNEGSKA (reference sequence). Trimming pared 6 bases from V and 0 bases from J, leaving 12 bases between. The CDR3 sequence is CSAAQAYSGNTIYF. CDR3 bases: TGCAGTGCCGCACAGGCTTACTCTGGAAACACCATATATTTT.

The V call is TRBV12-3 or TRBV12-4, the J call TRBJ1-2; possible D gene TRBD1, 5 bases. This CDR3 contains 13 residues. Trimming removed 7 bases at V and 7 bases at J, with 16 bases between. CDR3: CASTRETDFGYTF. CDR3 bases: TGTGCCAGCACACGGGAGACAGATTTTGGCTACACCTTC.

This clonotype showed up just a few times. The rearrangement uses TRBV19 and TRBJ1-1; D ambiguous. CDR1 and CDR2 from the germline V gene are LNHDA and SQIVND (reference sequence). Trimming stripped 5 bases from V and 0 bases from J, with 7 bases between. The CDR3 runs 13 residues. CDR3 residues: CASSSGLNTEAFF. CDR3 in DNA: TGTGCCAGTAGTTCCGGGTTGAACACTGAAGCTTTCTTT.

The chain uses TRBV20-1 and TRBJ1-5, with 8 bases that match TRBD1. CDR1 and CDR2 (germline): DFQATT, SNEGSKA (reference sequence). V trimming: 3 bases; J trimming: 7 bases; junction bases outside the gene matches: 5. The CDR3 length is 13 residues. CDR3 in DNA: TGCAGTGCTAGGGGGACAGGTGACCAGCCCCAGCATTTT. Encoded protein: CSARGTGDQPQHF.